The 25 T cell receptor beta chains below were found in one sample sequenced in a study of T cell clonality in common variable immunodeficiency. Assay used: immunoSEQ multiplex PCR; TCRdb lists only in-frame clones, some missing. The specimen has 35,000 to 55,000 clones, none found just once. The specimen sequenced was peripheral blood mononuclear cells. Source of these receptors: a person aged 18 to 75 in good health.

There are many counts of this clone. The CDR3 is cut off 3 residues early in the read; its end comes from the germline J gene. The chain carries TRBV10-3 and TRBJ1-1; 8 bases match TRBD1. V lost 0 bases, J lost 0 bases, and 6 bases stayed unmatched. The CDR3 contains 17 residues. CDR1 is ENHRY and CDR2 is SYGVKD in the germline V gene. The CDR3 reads CAISESGQGGMNTEAFF. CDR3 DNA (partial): TGTGCCATCAGTGAGTCCGGACAGGGAGGGATGAACACTGAA.

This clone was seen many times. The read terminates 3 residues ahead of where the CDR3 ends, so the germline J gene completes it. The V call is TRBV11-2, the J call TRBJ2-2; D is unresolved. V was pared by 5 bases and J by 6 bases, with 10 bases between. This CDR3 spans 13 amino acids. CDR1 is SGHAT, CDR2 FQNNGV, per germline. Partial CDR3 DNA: TGTGCCAGCAGCCGTGAATACTCCGGGGAG. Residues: CASSREYSGE. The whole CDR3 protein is CASSREYSGELFF.

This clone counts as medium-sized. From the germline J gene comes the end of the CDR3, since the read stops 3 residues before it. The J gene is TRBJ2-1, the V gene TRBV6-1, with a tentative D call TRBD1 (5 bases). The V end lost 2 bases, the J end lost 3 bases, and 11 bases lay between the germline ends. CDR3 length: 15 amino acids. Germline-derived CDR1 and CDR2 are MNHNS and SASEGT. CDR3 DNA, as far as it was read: TGTGCCAGCAGTGAAAGGCAGGGAAACTACAATGAG. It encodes CASSERQGNYNE. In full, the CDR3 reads CASSERQGNYNEQFF.

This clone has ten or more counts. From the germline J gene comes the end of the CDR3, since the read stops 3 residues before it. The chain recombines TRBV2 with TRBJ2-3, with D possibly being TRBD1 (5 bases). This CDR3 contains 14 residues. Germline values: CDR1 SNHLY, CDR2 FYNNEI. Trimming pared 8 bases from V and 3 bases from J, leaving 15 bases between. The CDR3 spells CASGRRTRTDTQYF. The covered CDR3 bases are TGTGCCAGCGGCAGACGGACAAGGACAGATACG.

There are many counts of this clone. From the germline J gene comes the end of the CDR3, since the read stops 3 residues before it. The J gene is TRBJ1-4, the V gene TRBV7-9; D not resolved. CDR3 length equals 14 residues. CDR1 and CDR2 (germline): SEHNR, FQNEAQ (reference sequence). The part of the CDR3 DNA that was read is TGTGCCAGCAGCCCCGCACCGTACTCCGGGAAA. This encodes CASSPAPYSGK. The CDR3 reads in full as CASSPAPYSGKLFF.

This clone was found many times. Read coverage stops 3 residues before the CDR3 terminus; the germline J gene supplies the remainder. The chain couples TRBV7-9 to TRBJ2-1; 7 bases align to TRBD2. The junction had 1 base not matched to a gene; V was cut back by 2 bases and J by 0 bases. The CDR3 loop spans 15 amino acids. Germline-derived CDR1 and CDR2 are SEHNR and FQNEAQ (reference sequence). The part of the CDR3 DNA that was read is TGTGCCAGCAGCTTACTAGCGGACTCCTACAATGAG. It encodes CASSLLADSYNE. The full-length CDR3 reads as CASSLLADSYNEQFF.

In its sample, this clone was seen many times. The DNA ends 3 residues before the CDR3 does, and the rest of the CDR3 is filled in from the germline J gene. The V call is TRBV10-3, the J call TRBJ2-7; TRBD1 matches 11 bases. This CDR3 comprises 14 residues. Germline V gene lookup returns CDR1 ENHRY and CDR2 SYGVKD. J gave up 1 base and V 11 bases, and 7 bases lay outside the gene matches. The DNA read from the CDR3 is TGTGCCCATAAGGGACAGGGGGATTCCTACGAG. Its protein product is CAHKGQGDSYE. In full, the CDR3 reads CAHKGQGDSYEQYF.

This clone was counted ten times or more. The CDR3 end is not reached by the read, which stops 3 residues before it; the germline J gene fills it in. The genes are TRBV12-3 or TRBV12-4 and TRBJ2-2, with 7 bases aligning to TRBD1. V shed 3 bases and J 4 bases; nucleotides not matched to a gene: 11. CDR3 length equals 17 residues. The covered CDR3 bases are TGTGCCAGCAGTTTTTCGCCTACAGGGGCACTCACCGGGGAG. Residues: CASSFSPTGALTGE. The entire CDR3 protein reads CASSFSPTGALTGELFF.

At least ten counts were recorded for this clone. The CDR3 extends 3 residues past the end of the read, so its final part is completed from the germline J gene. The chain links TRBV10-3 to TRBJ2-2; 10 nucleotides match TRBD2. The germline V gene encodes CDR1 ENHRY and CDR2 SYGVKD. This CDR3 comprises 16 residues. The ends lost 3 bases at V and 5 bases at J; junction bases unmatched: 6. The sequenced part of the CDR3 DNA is TGTGCCATCAGTGAATTGGGACTAGCGCAAACCGGGGAG. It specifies CAISELGLAQTGE. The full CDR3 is CAISELGLAQTGELFF.

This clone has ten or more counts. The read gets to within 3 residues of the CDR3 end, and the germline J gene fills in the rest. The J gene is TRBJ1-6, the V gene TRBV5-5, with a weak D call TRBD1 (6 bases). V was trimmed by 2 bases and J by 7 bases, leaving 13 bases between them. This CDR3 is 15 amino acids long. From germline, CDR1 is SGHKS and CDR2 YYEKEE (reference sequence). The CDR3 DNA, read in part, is TGTGCCAGCAGCTTATCTCAGGGGTGGAATTCACCC. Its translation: CASSLSQGWNSP. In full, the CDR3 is CASSLSQGWNSPLHF.

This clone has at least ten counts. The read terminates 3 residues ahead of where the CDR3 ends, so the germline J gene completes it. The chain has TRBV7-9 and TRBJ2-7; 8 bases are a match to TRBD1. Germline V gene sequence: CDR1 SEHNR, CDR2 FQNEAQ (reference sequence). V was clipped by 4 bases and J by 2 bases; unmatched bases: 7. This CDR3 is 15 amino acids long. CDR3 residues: CASSSTDRVTYEQYF. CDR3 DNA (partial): TGTGCCAGCAGCTCCACGGACAGGGTTACCTACGAG.

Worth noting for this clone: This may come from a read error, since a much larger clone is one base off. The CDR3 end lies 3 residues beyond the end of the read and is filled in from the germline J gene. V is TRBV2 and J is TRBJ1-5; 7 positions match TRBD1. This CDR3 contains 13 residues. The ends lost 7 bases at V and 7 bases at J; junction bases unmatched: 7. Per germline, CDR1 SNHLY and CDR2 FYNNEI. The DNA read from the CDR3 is TGTGCCAGCAAAAGGGACAGCCAACAGCCC. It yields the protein CASKRDSQQP. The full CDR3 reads CASKRDSQQPQHF.

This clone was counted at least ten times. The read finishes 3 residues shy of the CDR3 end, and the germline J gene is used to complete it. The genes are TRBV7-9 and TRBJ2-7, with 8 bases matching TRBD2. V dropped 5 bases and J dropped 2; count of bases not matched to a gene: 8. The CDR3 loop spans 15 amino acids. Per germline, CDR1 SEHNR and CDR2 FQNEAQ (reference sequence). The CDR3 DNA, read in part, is TGTGCCAGCAGCCCTACTAGCGGACTAACCTACGAG. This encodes CASSPTSGLTYE. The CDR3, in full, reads CASSPTSGLTYEQYF.

The DNA read from the CDR3 is TGTGCCAGCTCATGGGGCCAGGGACTCCAAGAGACA. Protein sequence: CASSWGQGLQET. The entire CDR3 protein is CASSWGQGLQETAFF. This rearrangement joins TRBV18 to TRBJ1-1; D might be TRBD1 (5 bases). The sequence runs out 3 residues before the end of the CDR3; the remainder is reconstructed from the germline J gene. Germline loops: CDR1 KGHSH, CDR2 LQKENI. The CDR3 is 15 amino acids.

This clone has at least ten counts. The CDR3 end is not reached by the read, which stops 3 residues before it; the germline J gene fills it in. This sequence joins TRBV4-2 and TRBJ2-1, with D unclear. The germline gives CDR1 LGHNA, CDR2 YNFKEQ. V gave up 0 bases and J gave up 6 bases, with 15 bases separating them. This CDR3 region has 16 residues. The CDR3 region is CASSQEVRVRGNEQFF. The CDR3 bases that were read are TGTGCCAGCAGCCAAGAGGTCCGGGTTAGAGGCAATGAG.

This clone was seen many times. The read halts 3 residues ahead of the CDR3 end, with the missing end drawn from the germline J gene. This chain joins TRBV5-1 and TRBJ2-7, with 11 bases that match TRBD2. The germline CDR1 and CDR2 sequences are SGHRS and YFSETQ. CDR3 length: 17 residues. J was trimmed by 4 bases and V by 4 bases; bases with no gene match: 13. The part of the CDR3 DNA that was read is TGCGCCAGCAGCGCGACCCTCTATAGCGGGAGGGTGTACGAG. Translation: CASSATLYSGRVYE. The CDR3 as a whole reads CASSATLYSGRVYEQYF.

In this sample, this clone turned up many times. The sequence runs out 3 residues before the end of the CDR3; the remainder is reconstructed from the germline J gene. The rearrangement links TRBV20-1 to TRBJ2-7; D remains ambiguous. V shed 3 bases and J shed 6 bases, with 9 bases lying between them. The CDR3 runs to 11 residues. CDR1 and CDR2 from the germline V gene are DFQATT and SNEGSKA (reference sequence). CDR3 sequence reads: CSARAPGEQYF. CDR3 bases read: TGCAGTGCTAGGGCCCCGGGCGAG.

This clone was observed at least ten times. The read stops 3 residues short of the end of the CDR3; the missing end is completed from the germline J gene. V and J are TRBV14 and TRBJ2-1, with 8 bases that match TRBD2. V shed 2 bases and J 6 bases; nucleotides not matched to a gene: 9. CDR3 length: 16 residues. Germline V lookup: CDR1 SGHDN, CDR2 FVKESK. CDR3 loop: CASSQPTGGLLNEQFF. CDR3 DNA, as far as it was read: TGTGCCAGCAGCCAACCCACGGGGGGGCTCCTCAATGAG.

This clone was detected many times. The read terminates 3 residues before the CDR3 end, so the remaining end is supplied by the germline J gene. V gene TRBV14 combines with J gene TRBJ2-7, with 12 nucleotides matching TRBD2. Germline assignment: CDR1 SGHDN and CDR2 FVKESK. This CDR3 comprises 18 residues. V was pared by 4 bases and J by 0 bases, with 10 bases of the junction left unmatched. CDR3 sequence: CASSLGLAGRMHSYEQYF. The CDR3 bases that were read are TGTGCCAGCAGCCTCGGACTAGCGGGAAGGATGCACTCCTACGAG. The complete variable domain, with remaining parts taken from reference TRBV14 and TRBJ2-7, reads EAGVTQFPSHSVIEKGQTVTLRCDPISGHDNLYWYRRVMGKEIKFLLHFVKESKQDESGMPNNRFLAERTGGTYSTLKVQPAELEDSGVYFCASSLGLAGRMHSYEQYFGPGTRLTVT.

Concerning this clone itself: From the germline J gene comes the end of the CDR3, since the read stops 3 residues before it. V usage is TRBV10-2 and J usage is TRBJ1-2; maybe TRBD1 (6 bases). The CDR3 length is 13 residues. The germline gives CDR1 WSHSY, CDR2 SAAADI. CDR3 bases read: TGCGCCAGCAGTGAGGTAGGGGGTGGAGGC. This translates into CASSEVGGGG. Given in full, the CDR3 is CASSEVGGGGYTF.

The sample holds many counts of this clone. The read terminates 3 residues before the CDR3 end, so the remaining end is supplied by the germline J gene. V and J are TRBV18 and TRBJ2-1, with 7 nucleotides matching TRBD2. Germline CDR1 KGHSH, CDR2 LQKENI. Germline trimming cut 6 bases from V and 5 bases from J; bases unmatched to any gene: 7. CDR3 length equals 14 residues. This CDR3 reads CASSASGQNNEQFF. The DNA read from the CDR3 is TGTGCCAGCTCTGCTAGCGGCCAAAACAATGAG.

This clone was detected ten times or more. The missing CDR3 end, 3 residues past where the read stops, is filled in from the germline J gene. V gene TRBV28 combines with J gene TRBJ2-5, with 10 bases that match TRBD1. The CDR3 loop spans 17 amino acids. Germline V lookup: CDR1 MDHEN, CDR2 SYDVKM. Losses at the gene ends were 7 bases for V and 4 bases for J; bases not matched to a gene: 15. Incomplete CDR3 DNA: TGTGCCAGCACCCCAGGGGGGGGACAGGGGCTTGGAGAGACC. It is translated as CASTPGGGQGLGET. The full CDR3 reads CASTPGGGQGLGETQYF.

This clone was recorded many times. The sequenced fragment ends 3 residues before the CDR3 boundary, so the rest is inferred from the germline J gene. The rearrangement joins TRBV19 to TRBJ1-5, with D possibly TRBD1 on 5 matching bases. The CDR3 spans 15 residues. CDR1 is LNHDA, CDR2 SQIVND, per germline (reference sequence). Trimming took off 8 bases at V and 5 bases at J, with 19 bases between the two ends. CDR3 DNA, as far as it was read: TGTGCCAGTGACTCCGGGGGACTCATACATCAGCCC. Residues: CASDSGGLIHQP. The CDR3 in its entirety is CASDSGGLIHQPQHF.

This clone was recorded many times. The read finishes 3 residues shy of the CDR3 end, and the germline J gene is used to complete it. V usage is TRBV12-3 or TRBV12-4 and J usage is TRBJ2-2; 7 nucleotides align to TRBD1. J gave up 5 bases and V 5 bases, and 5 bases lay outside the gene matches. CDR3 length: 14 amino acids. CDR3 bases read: TGTGCCAGCAGTGCAGACAGGGTTACCGGGGAG. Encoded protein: CASSADRVTGE. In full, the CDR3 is CASSADRVTGELFF.

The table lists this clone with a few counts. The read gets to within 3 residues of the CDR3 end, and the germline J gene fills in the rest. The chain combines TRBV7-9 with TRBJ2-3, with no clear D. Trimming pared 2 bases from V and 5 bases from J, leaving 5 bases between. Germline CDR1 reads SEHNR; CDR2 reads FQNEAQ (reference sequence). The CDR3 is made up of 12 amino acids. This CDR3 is CASSLFGDTQYF. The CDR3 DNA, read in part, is TGTGCCAGCAGCTTATTCGGAGATACG.